Given below is one TCR beta chain in context. The sample has other DNA sequences that encode this CDR3 too. The source of the sample is a study of blood T cell repertoires in COVID-19. Study background: PBMCs, B-cell-depleted T cells, or T cells provided the cDNA or gDNA that made up the material.

The CDR3 extends over 14 amino acids. Per germline, CDR1 MNHEY and CDR2 SVGAGI. Trimming removed 3 bases at V and 3 bases at J, with 11 bases between. Original processing notes: Amplifying reference gene primers gave estimates of nucleated cell counts. The data were produced by immunoSEQ multiplex PCR, yet TCRdb's version contains in-frame clones alone and is incomplete. That table gives V, J and clone size, and the DNA gave D and trimming. The table records hundreds of thousands of clones, 90% of them present only once. This clonotype was sampled from a woman aged 18-29 years with acute or convalescent COVID-19. This chain links TRBV6-5 with TRBJ1-1; TRBD1 is a possible D gene (5 bases). Sequenced: peripheral blood. CDR3 sequence: CASSYGQGYTEAFF. The CDR3 nucleotides are TGTGCCAGCAGTTATGGTCAGGGATACACTGAAGCTTTCTTT.